What follows are 15 T cell receptor beta chains derived from one specimen sequenced in a study of monozygotic twins with inflammatory bowel disease. TCRdb re-called the 5' RACE reads; one entry per CDR3 protein, DNA not given. The sample shows more than 300,000 distinct CDR3 sequences, and 2.6% sits with its ten largest clones. The sample was blood. The receptors shown here come from a human donor with ulcerative colitis or Crohn's disease, or a healthy co-twin of an affected twin (not recorded which).

J is TRBJ2-7 and V is TRBV6-2 or TRBV6-3; TCRdb reports TRBD1, a call that lacks DNA to check it against. The V gene's germline CDR1 is MNHEY and CDR2 SVGEGT. The CDR3 loop spans 16 amino acids. The CDR3 region is CASSYSSGGLVNEQYF.

The genes are TRBV4-3 and TRBJ2-1; the D call from TCRdb, TRBD1, cannot be confirmed without DNA. Germline V gene lookup returns CDR1 LGHNA and CDR2 YSLEER. The CDR3 spans 14 residues. The CDR3 loop is CANKPGAGNNEQFF.

This chain joins TRBV9 and TRBJ2-7. CDR3 length: 13 amino acids. From germline, CDR1 is SGDLS and CDR2 YYNGEE. The CDR3 sequence is CASSVGDNYEQYF.

The chain couples TRBV4-2 to TRBJ2-7. The CDR3 is 14 amino acids. Germline V gene lookup returns CDR1 LGHNA and CDR2 YNFKEQ. CDR3 in amino acids: CASSQDATLYEQYF.

The chain combines TRBV5-1 with TRBJ1-1; TCRdb's D call, TRBD1, is unchecked because there is no DNA. The CDR3 extends over 15 amino acids. Germline CDR1 and CDR2: SGHRS and YFSETQ. The CDR3 sequence: CASSLLGTWNTEAFF.

V and J are TRBV4-2 and TRBJ2-3; TCRdb designates TRBD1, a call that cannot be tested without DNA. The germline gives CDR1 LGHNA, CDR2 YNFKEQ. The CDR3 sequence is 17 residues long. CDR3 sequence reads: CASSQEGGSRPFDTQYF.

The chain carries TRBV4-3 and TRBJ2-7; with no DNA, the TCRdb D assignment of TRBD1 cannot be verified. Germline V lookup: CDR1 LGHNA, CDR2 YSLEER. CDR3 length: 15 amino acids. The CDR3 region is CASSLRDRDFYEQYF.

The CDR3 loop is CASKYLSGTGIETQYF. This sequence joins TRBV12-3 or TRBV12-4 and TRBJ2-5; TCRdb designates TRBD1, a call that cannot be tested without DNA. The CDR3 is made up of 16 amino acids.

The chain recombines TRBV10-3 with TRBJ2-2; the D call from TCRdb, TRBD1, cannot be confirmed without DNA. This CDR3 comprises 16 residues. The germline V gene has CDR1 ENHRY and CDR2 SYGVKD. CDR3 sequence: CAISESQGENTGELFF.

The rearrangement links TRBV6-4 to TRBJ2-5; lacking DNA, the TRBD1 call made by TCRdb goes unchecked. The CDR3 covers 13 residues. Germline assignment: CDR1 MRHNA and CDR2 SNTAGT. CDR3 amino acids: CASSNSQGETQYF.

V gene TRBV10-3 combines with J gene TRBJ2-5; TCRdb names TRBD1, which stays unverified in the absence of DNA. CDR1 is ENHRY and CDR2 is SYGVKD in the germline V gene. CDR3 length: 14 residues. Here the CDR3 reads CAISEAGGTETQYF.

V usage is TRBV18 and J usage is TRBJ2-2. This CDR3 region has 15 residues. Germline CDR1 KGHSH, CDR2 LQKENI. CDR3: CASSPPPANTGELFF.

The chain is built from TRBV5-1 and TRBJ1-4. CDR3 size: 16 residues. Germline V gene sequence: CDR1 SGHRS, CDR2 YFSETQ. CDR3 sequence: CASSLGGRATNEKLFF. Supplemented by reference TRBV5-1 and TRBJ1-4, the full variable domain reads KAGVTQTPRYLIKTRGQQVTLSCSPISGHRSVSWYQQTPGQGLQFLFEYFSETQRNKGNFPGRFSGRQFSNSRSEMNVSTLELGDSALYLCASSLGGRATNEKLFFGSGTQLSVL.

The chain joins TRBV7-2 to TRBJ1-1; absent DNA, TCRdb's TRBD1 call cannot be checked. This CDR3 region has 14 residues. The V gene's germline CDR1 is SGHTA and CDR2 FQGNSA. Here the CDR3 reads CASSLASGGGEAFF. The whole variable domain, filled in from reference TRBV7-2 and TRBJ1-1, reads GAGVSQSPSNKVTEKGKDVELRCDPISGHTALYWYRQSLGQGLEFLIYFQGNSAPDKSGLPSDRFSAERTGGSVSTLTIQRTQQEDSAVYLCASSLASGGGEAFFGQGTRLTVV.

The chain combines TRBV24-1 with TRBJ2-3. The germline CDR1 and CDR2 sequences are KGHDR and SFDVKD. This CDR3 spans 13 amino acids. CDR3: CATSDPGTDTQYF.